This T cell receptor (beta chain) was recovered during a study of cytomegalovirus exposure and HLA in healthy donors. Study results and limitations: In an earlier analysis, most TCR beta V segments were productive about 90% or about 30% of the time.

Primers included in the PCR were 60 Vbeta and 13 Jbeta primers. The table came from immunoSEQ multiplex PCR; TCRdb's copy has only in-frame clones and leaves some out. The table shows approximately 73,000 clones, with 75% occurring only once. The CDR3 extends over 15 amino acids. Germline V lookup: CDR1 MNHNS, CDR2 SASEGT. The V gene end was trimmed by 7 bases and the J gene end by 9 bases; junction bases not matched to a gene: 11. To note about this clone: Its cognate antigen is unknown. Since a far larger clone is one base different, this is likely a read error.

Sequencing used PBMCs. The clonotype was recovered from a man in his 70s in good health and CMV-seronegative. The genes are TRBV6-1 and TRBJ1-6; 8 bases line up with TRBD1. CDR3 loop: CASNDPGTGPSPLHF. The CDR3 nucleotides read TGTGCCAGCAACGACCCCGGGACAGGACCTTCACCCCTCCACTTT.